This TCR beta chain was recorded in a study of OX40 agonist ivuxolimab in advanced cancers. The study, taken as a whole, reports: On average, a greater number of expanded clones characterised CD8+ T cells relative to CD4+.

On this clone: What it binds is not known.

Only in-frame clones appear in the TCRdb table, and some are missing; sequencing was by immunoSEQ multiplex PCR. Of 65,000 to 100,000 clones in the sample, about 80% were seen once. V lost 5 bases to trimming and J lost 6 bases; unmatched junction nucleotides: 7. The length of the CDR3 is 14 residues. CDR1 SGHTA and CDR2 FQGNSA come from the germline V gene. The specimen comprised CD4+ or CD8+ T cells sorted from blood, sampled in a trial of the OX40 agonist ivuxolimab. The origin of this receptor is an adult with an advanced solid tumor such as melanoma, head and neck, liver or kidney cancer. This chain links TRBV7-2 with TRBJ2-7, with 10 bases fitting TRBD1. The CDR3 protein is CASSLRDRGGEQYV. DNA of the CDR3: TGTGCCAGCAGCCTAAGGGACAGGGGAGGCGAGCAGTACGTC.